The present T cell receptor beta chain was sequenced within a study of graft-versus-host responses after intestinal transplantation. For the study at large: Transplants were multivisceral, liver-intestinal, or isolated intestinal. Study-wide findings and caveats: The study associated peak circulating GvH clone levels with early post-transplant HvG declines. GvH clones were identified in recipient marrow, with some first appearing in ileum or blood.

The assay was immunoSEQ multiplex PCR, and TCRdb's table has in-frame clones only and misses some. This table has nearly 45,000 clones, 90% to 95% appearing once. Germline V lookup: CDR1 LNHNV, CDR2 YYDKDF (reference sequence). The CDR3 runs to 14 residues. Deletions cut 1 base from V and 3 bases from J, with 10 bases between. About this clone itself: Its matching antigen is unknown.

The origin of this receptor is a human patient who received an intestinal transplant, so some T cells may come from the graft donor. The rearrangement uses TRBV15 and TRBJ2-7, with a tentative D call TRBD2 (6 bases). Material: PBMCs, obtained 524 days after transplant. The CDR3 loop reads CATSRARGLYEQYF. Written as DNA, the CDR3 is TGTGCCACCAGCAGAGCCCGGGGACTCTACGAGCAGTACTTC.